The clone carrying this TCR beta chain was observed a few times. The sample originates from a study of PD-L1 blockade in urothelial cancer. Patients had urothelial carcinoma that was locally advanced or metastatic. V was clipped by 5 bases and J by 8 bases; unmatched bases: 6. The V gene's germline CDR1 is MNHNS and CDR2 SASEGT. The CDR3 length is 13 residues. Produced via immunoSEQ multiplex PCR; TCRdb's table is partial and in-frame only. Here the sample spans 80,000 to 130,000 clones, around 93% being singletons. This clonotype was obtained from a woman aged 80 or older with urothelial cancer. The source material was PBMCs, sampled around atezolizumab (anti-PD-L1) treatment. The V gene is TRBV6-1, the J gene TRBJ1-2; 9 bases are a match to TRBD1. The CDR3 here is CASSTQGAGGYTF. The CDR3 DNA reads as TGTGCCAGCAGTACACAGGGGGCGGGGGGCTACACCTTC.